These T cell receptor beta chains were read from a single sample in a study of T cells in localized non-small cell lung cancer. Libraries were prepared by immunoSEQ multiplex PCR; TCRdb keeps only in-frame clonotypes and omits some of them. Here the sample spans roughly 58,000 clones, approximately 80% being singletons. The sample was PBMCs, taken before any cancer treatment. These receptors came from a man between 35 and 75 years old with stage II lung adenocarcinoma. Each CDR3 is given without its conserved first and last residue.

j_call	v_call	cdr3_aa
TRBJ1-4	TRBV7-9	ASSLESPEVEKLF
TRBJ2-1	TRBV21-1	ASSGRLPLYSYNEQF
TRBJ2-3	TRBV10-1	ASSLASSTDTQY
TRBJ1-1	TRBV19	ASNGQSTEAF
TRBJ1-1	TRBV9	ASSVDLNTEAF
TRBJ2-3	TRBV5-1	ASSLGQGPPDTQY
TRBJ2-7	TRBV6-1	ASSEFADEQY
TRBJ2-7	TRBV19	ASSIDGTRRSSYEQY
TRBJ1-1	TRBV11-2	ASSPGANTEAF
TRBJ2-7	TRBV11-2	ASSFPWGAEQY
TRBJ2-5	TRBV4-1	ASSQGQPKETQY
TRBJ1-5	TRBV28	ASSNRVTGGTQPQH
TRBJ1-5	TRBV30	AWSVLYSNQPQH
TRBJ2-7	TRBV2	AREIYEQY
TRBJ2-5	TRBV7-8	ASSLVRGRAVEETQY
TRBJ2-7	TRBV28	ASSLSPSYYEQY
TRBJ2-7	TRBV2	ASSGTAQGEQY
TRBJ1-1	TRBV5-1	ASSLAGGTGAETEAF
TRBJ1-1	TRBV18	ASSQTRGGNTEAF
TRBJ2-7	TRBV5-4	AITDRGRADEQY
TRBJ1-1	TRBV11-3	ASSTGQGMNTEAF
TRBJ1-1	TRBV29-1	SVEPGWTEAF
TRBJ1-2	TRBV6-5	ASSYRDRGYGYT
TRBJ1-2	TRBV7-2	ASSLVWGGNYGYT
TRBJ1-2	TRBV5-1	ASSLEGSRGYT
TRBJ2-7	TRBV19	ASSMGPLEQY
TRBJ2-1	TRBV11-2	ASSPPGQGIVHNEQF
TRBJ1-1	TRBV19	ASSGRLNTEAF
TRBJ2-4	TRBV5-6	ASSLVDSKNIQY
TRBJ2-1	TRBV29-1	SVDRGFNNEQF
TRBJ2-2	TRBV7-9	ATRDRSNTGELF
TRBJ1-3	TRBV9	ASSTQAVLRSGNTIY
TRBJ2-1	TRBV5-6	ASSLAGASGLFEQF